Listed below are T cell receptor beta chains from one sample, sequenced in a study of control samples from healthy donors and cancer patients. TCRdb's copy holds only in-frame clones and misses some; the assay was immunoSEQ multiplex PCR. The table includes about 110,000 clones, just over 90% detected once. Specimen: blood. Receptors were obtained from a human donor in good health. The donor label of this sample is uncertain. CDR3s include the opening cysteine and the closing phenylalanine or tryptophan. A D gene is named only where the DNA matches it firmly. Clone size is not always given. Where it is, it says once, few, many or a class for expanded clones.

J: TRBJ1-1; size: .; V: TRBV5-6; D: .; DNA: TGTGCCAGCAGCTTGAGGGGGTTCCGGGGACTGAACACTGAAGCTTTCTTT; CDR3: CASSLRGFRGLNTEAFF
J: TRBJ2-2; size: .; V: TRBV24-1; D: .; DNA: TGTGCCACCAGTGATTTTCGCGGAGGGTCGAACACCGGGGAGCTGTTTTTT; CDR3: CATSDFRGGSNTGELFF
J: TRBJ2-5; size: once; V: TRBV6-6; D: .; DNA: TGTGCCAGCAGTTACTCGGGGACCCAAGTAGAGACCCAGTACTTC; CDR3: CASSYSGTQVETQYF
J: TRBJ1-5; size: .; V: TRBV3-1/TRBV3-2; D: .; DNA: TGTGCCAGCAGCAAACAGCCCAGCATTGGCCCCCAGCATTTT; CDR3: CASSKQPSIGPQHF
J: TRBJ2-1; size: .; V: TRBV4-1; D: TRBD2; DNA: TGCGCCAGCAGCCAAGAAGCGGGGGCCTACAATGAGCAGTTCTTC; CDR3: CASSQEAGAYNEQFF
J: TRBJ1-5; size: .; V: TRBV2; D: TRBD1; DNA: TGTGCCATCTCCGGGACAGGTGATCAGCCCCAGCATTTT; CDR3: CAISGTGDQPQHF
J: TRBJ2-5; size: .; V: TRBV10-1; D: TRBD1; DNA: TGCGCCAGCAGCGCAGCTCCGGGACAGGGTCAAGAGACCCAGTACTTC; CDR3: CASSAAPGQGQETQYF
J: TRBJ1-1; size: .; V: TRBV6-5; D: .; DNA: TGTGCCAGCAGTACAGGGAAAACTGAAGCTTTCTTT; CDR3: CASSTGKTEAFF
J: TRBJ2-5; size: .; V: TRBV24-1; D: TRBD1; DNA: TGTGCCACCAGTGATTCCGGGACAGCGAATCAAGAGACCCAGTACTTC; CDR3: CATSDSGTANQETQYF
J: TRBJ1-5; size: .; V: TRBV9; D: .; DNA: TGTGCCAGCAGCGTAGATGGGGGGGGGCGACAGGCCAAACAGCCCCAGCATTTT; CDR3: CASSVDGGGRQAKQPQHF
J: TRBJ2-7; size: .; V: TRBV30; D: .; DNA: TGTGCCTGGAGTGTACAGTCCTACGAGCAGTACTTC; CDR3: CAWSVQSYEQYF
J: TRBJ1-1; size: .; V: TRBV5-1; D: .; DNA: TGCGCCAGCAGCTTGCCGGGGGCGAGTACTGAAGCTTTCTTT; CDR3: CASSLPGASTEAFF
J: TRBJ1-5; size: .; V: TRBV19; D: TRBD1; DNA: TGTGCCAGCACCGGGACAGGTCCGAATCAGCCCCAGCATTTT; CDR3: CASTGTGPNQPQHF
J: TRBJ1-1; size: .; V: TRBV20-1; D: .; DNA: TGCAGTGCCATTACGAACACTGAAGCTTTCTTT; CDR3: CSAITNTEAFF
J: TRBJ2-1; size: .; V: TRBV14; D: .; DNA: TGTGCCAGCAGTCCTCTTTCAGGGTTGTATGAGCAGTTCTTC; CDR3: CASSPLSGLYEQFF
J: TRBJ1-1; size: .; V: TRBV7-3; D: .; DNA: TGTGCCAGCAGCTCTTTTTCGAACACTGAAGCTTTCTTT; CDR3: CASSSFSNTEAFF
J: TRBJ1-5; size: .; V: TRBV19; D: TRBD1; DNA: TGTGCCAGTACCGACAGGGGGCTAGGTAATCAGCCCCAGCATTTT; CDR3: CASTDRGLGNQPQHF
J: TRBJ2-5; size: .; V: TRBV6-1; D: .; DNA: TGTGCCAGCAGTGAAAGCGTTCAGGGACCAAGAGTTCGGGAGACCCAGTACTTC; CDR3: CASSESVQGPRVRETQYF
J: TRBJ2-1; size: .; V: TRBV10-3; D: TRBD1; DNA: TGTGCCATCAGTCCGGGACAGTCCTACAATGAGCAGTTCTTC; CDR3: CAISPGQSYNEQFF
J: TRBJ2-7; size: .; V: TRBV21-1; D: .; DNA: TGTGCCAGCAGCAAAGGGAGCTACGAGCAGTACTTC; CDR3: CASSKGSYEQYF
J: TRBJ2-1; size: .; V: TRBV29-1; D: TRBD1; DNA: TGCAGCGTCACAGGGGCGGCGGATGAGCAGTTCTTC; CDR3: CSVTGAADEQFF
J: TRBJ2-7; size: .; V: TRBV11-3; D: .; DNA: TGTGCCAGCAGCCCAAGGGGGGCCTGGGAGCAGTACTTC; CDR3: CASSPRGAWEQYF
J: TRBJ2-1; size: .; V: TRBV20-1; D: .; DNA: TGCAGTGCCAGTGGGGACTCCCCCAGTGAAGAGCAGTTCTTC; CDR3: CSASGDSPSEEQFF
J: TRBJ2-3; size: once; V: TRBV5-1; D: .; DNA: TGCGCCAGCAGCTTGGGGGACGCAGATACGCAGTATTTT; CDR3: CASSLGDADTQYF
J: TRBJ1-5; size: .; V: TRBV30; D: .; DNA: TGTGCCTGGAGTTATCGAGGGGGAAATCAGCCCCAGCATTTT; CDR3: CAWSYRGGNQPQHF
J: TRBJ2-7; size: .; V: TRBV5-1; D: TRBD1; DNA: TGCGCCAGCAGCTCTTCTGAGACAGGGGCAAGATGGGAGCAGTACTTC; CDR3: CASSSSETGARWEQYF
J: TRBJ1-5; size: .; V: TRBV19; D: TRBD1; DNA: TGTGCCAGTAGTATAAACTCCGGGACAGGGAGTTATCAGCCCCAGCATTTT; CDR3: CASSINSGTGSYQPQHF
J: TRBJ2-3; size: .; V: TRBV4-2; D: TRBD2; DNA: TGTGCCAGCAGCCAAGGGGTGGCGGGGGGTAAATACTCTAGCACAGATACGCAGTATTTT; CDR3: CASSQGVAGGKYSSTDTQYF
J: TRBJ2-2; size: .; V: TRBV6-6; D: TRBD1; DNA: TGTGCCAGCAGAGATTCCGGGACAGGGGGATCCGGGGAGCTGTTTTTT; CDR3: CASRDSGTGGSGELFF
J: TRBJ1-2; size: once; V: TRBV28; D: .; DNA: TGTGCCAGCAGTTTAGGGGGGGTGGGCCCGACCGCCTATGGCTACACCTTC; CDR3: CASSLGGVGPTAYGYTF
J: TRBJ1-5; size: .; V: TRBV28; D: .; DNA: TGTGCCAGCAGTTTCCGGGGGGCGGGGAGCAATCAGCCCCAGCATTTT; CDR3: CASSFRGAGSNQPQHF
J: TRBJ2-3; size: .; V: TRBV29-1; D: .; DNA: TGCAGCGTTGAATTACTAGATACGCAGTATTTT; CDR3: CSVELLDTQYF
J: TRBJ1-2; size: few; V: TRBV6-5; D: TRBD1; DNA: TGTGCCAGCAGGCAAGGACAGGGGGGTGGCTACACCTTC; CDR3: CASRQGQGGGYTF
J: TRBJ1-3; size: .; V: TRBV7-2; D: .; DNA: TGTGCCAGCAGCACCTCCGGGACGGAAGGAAACACCATATATTTT; CDR3: CASSTSGTEGNTIYF
J: TRBJ2-5; size: .; V: TRBV11-2; D: .; DNA: TGTGCCAGCAGCTTAGCCTGGCAGTCGGAGACCCAGTACTTC; CDR3: CASSLAWQSETQYF
J: TRBJ1-6; size: .; V: TRBV5-6; D: .; DNA: TGTGCCAGCAGCTTGTACAGGGTGGATAATTCACCCCTCCACTTT; CDR3: CASSLYRVDNSPLHF
J: TRBJ2-5; size: .; V: TRBV3-1/TRBV3-2; D: .; DNA: TGTGCCAGCAGCCAAGATAGAAGGGGCTGGAAGACCCAGTACTTC; CDR3: CASSQDRRGWKTQYF
J: TRBJ1-2; size: .; V: TRBV7-8; D: .; DNA: TGTGCCAGCAGCTCCCAGTCGGGGTGGGCGAACTATGGCTACACCTTC; CDR3: CASSSQSGWANYGYTF
J: TRBJ2-7; size: .; V: TRBV24-1; D: TRBD1; DNA: TGTGCCACCAGTGATCCCCGACAGGGCAACTACGAGCAGTACTTC; CDR3: CATSDPRQGNYEQYF
J: TRBJ1-1; size: .; V: TRBV6-2/TRBV6-3; D: .; DNA: TGTGCCAGCAGTTACTCTTTATGGGGGCGGGGGAACACTGAAGCTTTCTTT; CDR3: CASSYSLWGRGNTEAFF
J: TRBJ2-3; size: .; V: TRBV5-1; D: TRBD2; DNA: TGCGCCAGCAGCCCTCGGGGGGAAGTGCCAGATACGCAGTATTTT; CDR3: CASSPRGEVPDTQYF
J: TRBJ1-2; size: .; V: TRBV6-1; D: .; DNA: TGTGCCAGCAGTGAATCTGGTGGCTATGGCTACACCTTC; CDR3: CASSESGGYGYTF
J: TRBJ2-3; size: .; V: TRBV30; D: TRBD2; DNA: TGTGCCAAACAAACTAGCGGAGGGGCAGATACGCAGTATTTT; CDR3: CAKQTSGGADTQYF
J: TRBJ1-2; size: .; V: TRBV6-2/TRBV6-3; D: .; DNA: TGTGCCAGCAGTTATTCCGACAGAGCCTATGGCTACACCTTC; CDR3: CASSYSDRAYGYTF